This is a list of T cell receptor beta chains from one sample in a study of early T cells in non-severe SARS-CoV-2 infection. Each CDR3 protein is one row after TCRdb ran MiXCR on the 5' RACE reads. Of around 45,000 distinct CDR3 sequences in the sample, around 7.8% were seen once. Sequencing was done on a sample of whole blood. Receptors were obtained from an adult who was a healthcare worker with PCR-confirmed SARS-CoV-2 infection or an uninfected control (not recorded which). Each CDR3 is given with its conserved first and last residue. The D gene is left open where the match is weak. Size values are once, few and many counts, or a class for expanded clones, and some rows have none.

D gene,J gene,V gene,clone size,CDR3 protein,CDR3 DNA
.,TRBJ2-7,TRBV28,many,CASSFSLAYEQYF,TGTGCCAGCAGTTTCAGTCTGGCCTACGAGCAGTACTTC
.,TRBJ2-3,TRBV2,.,CASSAESGSRFATDTQYF,TGTGCCAGCAGTGCGGAGTCGGGCTCCAGGTTCGCCACAGATACGCAGTATTTT
.,TRBJ2-2,TRBV7-2,many,CASSKTGPDTGELFF,TGTGCCAGCAGCAAGACAGGCCCCGACACCGGGGAGCTGTTTTTT
TRBD1,TRBJ2-5,TRBV20-1,many,CSARDYRGQETQYF,TGCAGTGCTAGGGACTACAGGGGGCAAGAGACCCAGTACTTC
.,TRBJ2-2,TRBV4-3,.,CASSQRLATENTGELFF,TGCGCCAGCAGCCAAAGGTTAGCGACAGAAAACACCGGGGAGCTGTTTTTT
TRBD1,TRBJ2-1,TRBV29-1,many,CSVVRTGGSYNEQFF,TGCAGCGTTGTGAGGACAGGGGGCTCCTACAATGAGCAGTTCTTC
.,TRBJ2-2,TRBV24-1,many,CATSDPRDGYTGELFF,TGTGCCACCAGTGACCCACGGGACGGCTACACCGGGGAGCTGTTTTTT
.,TRBJ2-1,TRBV20-1,.,CSARGMGYEQFF,TGCAGTGCTAGGGGGATGGGTTATGAGCAGTTCTTC
.,TRBJ1-1,TRBV12-3/TRBV12-4,.,CASNLNTEAFF,TGTGCCAGCAACTTGAACACTGAAGCTTTCTTT
.,TRBJ1-5,TRBV28,many,CASIPGDSNQPQHF,TGTGCCAGCATTCCCGGAGATAGCAATCAGCCCCAGCATTTT
TRBD2,TRBJ2-7,TRBV28,many,CASTRGGANYEQYF,TGTGCCAGCACCCGGGGGGGGGCCAACTACGAGCAGTACTTC
.,TRBJ2-3,TRBV7-2,many,CASSYMSTDTQYF,TGTGCCAGCAGCTATATGAGTACAGATACGCAGTATTTT
.,TRBJ1-2,TRBV7-9,many,CASSLGGNQANYGYTF,TGTGCCAGCAGCTTAGGAGGGAACCAAGCTAACTATGGCTACACCTTC
.,TRBJ1-1,TRBV12-3/TRBV12-4,many,CASSPRGGQWNTEAFF,TGTGCCAGCAGTCCCCGGGGCGGTCAATGGAACACTGAAGCTTTCTTT
.,TRBJ1-4,TRBV29-1,many,CSVGWANEKLFF,TGCAGCGTTGGATGGGCTAATGAAAAACTGTTTTTT
.,TRBJ2-7,TRBV7-6,.,CASSPGQGLYEQYF,TGTGCCAGCAGCCCCGGGCAGGGTCTCTACGAGCAGTACTTC
TRBD1,TRBJ1-2,TRBV7-8,many,CASSSWTGPNYGYTF,TGTGCCAGCAGCTCCTGGACAGGTCCTAACTATGGCTACACCTTC
TRBD2,TRBJ2-1,TRBV20-1,few,CSAPNSGGINNEQFF,TGCAGTGCCCCCAACAGCGGGGGGATTAACAATGAGCAGTTCTTC
TRBD1,TRBJ2-1,TRBV6-2/TRBV6-3,.,CASSRNRGLGEQFF,TGTGCCAGCAGTAGGAACAGGGGGCTGGGTGAGCAGTTCTTC
.,TRBJ1-2,TRBV28,few,CASSFEGIGNYGYTF,TGTGCCAGCAGTTTCGAGGGGATAGGGAACTATGGCTACACCTTC
.,TRBJ1-1,TRBV9,many,CASSATLTPNTEAFF,TGTGCCAGCAGCGCCACCCTGACCCCGAACACTGAAGCTTTCTTT
.,TRBJ2-3,TRBV6-6,.,CASSYSLAAGGMTDTQYF,TGTGCCAGCAGTTACTCTCTGGCGGCAGGGGGGATGACAGATACGCAGTATTTT
TRBD1,TRBJ1-1,TRBV18,.,CASSQTSGTGWTEAFF,TGTGCCAGCTCACAAACCTCCGGGACAGGGTGGACTGAAGCTTTCTTT
.,TRBJ2-3,TRBV7-9,many,CASSSSGDTQYF,TGTGCCAGCAGCTCCTCAGGAGATACGCAGTATTTT
.,TRBJ2-5,TRBV6-1,few,CASSYSPGTILQETQYF,TGTGCCAGCAGTTATAGCCCCGGGACAATCCTCCAAGAGACCCAGTACTTC
TRBD2,TRBJ2-3,TRBV5-4,many,CASSHGLAGSTDTQYF,TGTGCCAGCAGCCACGGACTAGCGGGTAGCACAGATACGCAGTATTTT
.,TRBJ2-7,TRBV5-8,few,CASSFMGYGEQYF,TGTGCCAGCAGCTTCATGGGGTACGGCGAGCAGTACTTC
.,TRBJ2-1,TRBV29-1,few,CSAGRGEQFF,TGCAGCGCTGGGAGAGGCGAGCAGTTCTTC
.,TRBJ1-2,TRBV5-1,many,CASSLFAGDFNYGYTF,TGCGCCAGCAGCTTGTTCGCGGGAGATTTTAACTATGGCTACACCTTC
TRBD2,TRBJ2-3,TRBV11-2,many,CASSRWTSGGAIDTQYF,TGTGCCAGCAGCAGATGGACTAGCGGGGGGGCAATAGATACGCAGTATTTT
TRBD1,TRBJ2-1,TRBV4-2,few,CASSHLDREVQFF,TGTGCCAGCAGCCACCTGGACAGGGAAGTACAGTTCTTC
.,TRBJ1-1,TRBV19,many,CASSIVFRAEGRPEAFF,TGTGCCAGTAGTATAGTCTTCCGCGCCGAGGGGCGCCCTGAAGCTTTCTTT
.,TRBJ1-6,TRBV4-3,many,CASSLNRDSPLHF,TGCGCCAGCAGCTTAAACAGGGATTCACCCCTCCACTTT
TRBD2,TRBJ2-7,TRBV7-3,few,CVSRRTSGVHEQYF,TGTGTCAGCAGGAGGACTAGCGGGGTCCACGAGCAGTACTTC
.,TRBJ1-4,TRBV29-1,.,CSVAPGANEKLFF,TGCAGCGTTGCCCCAGGAGCTAATGAAAAACTGTTTTTT
TRBD2,TRBJ2-5,TRBV9,few,CASSAAGEAQYF,TGTGCCAGCAGCGCAGCGGGAGAAGCCCAGTACTTC
.,TRBJ1-1,TRBV3-1,many,CASTLGGAGTEAFF,TGTGCCAGCACCCTGGGGGGGGCGGGAACTGAAGCTTTCTTT
.,TRBJ1-1,TRBV6-6,many,CASKQGRGTEAFF,TGTGCCAGCAAGCAGGGGCGCGGGACTGAAGCTTTCTTT